This TCR beta chain was obtained from a study of monozygotic twins with inflammatory bowel disease. Eight reactions per sample, run separately, yielded cDNA. Following a re-call of the 5' RACE reads, TCRdb has one entry per CDR3 protein and lacks DNA. Its table records a few hundred thousand distinct CDR3 sequences. Overall study results and limits: No repertoire similarity difference was seen between concordant and discordant twins; power was possibly limited. Resolution of different T cell subtypes was not achieved. Immunosuppressive treatments differing between patients may have added repertoire variability.

This CDR3 region has 13 residues. Germline V gives CDR1 MNHEY, CDR2 SVGEGT. With regard to this clonotype: Antigen unknown.

Sequencing was performed on blood. This sequence originates from a human donor with ulcerative colitis or Crohn's disease, or a healthy co-twin of an affected twin (not recorded which). The chain employs TRBV6-2 or TRBV6-3 and TRBJ2-7; the D call of TRBD2 rests on TCRdb alone, since no DNA is present to check it. CDR3 sequence reads: CASRGTETYEQYF.